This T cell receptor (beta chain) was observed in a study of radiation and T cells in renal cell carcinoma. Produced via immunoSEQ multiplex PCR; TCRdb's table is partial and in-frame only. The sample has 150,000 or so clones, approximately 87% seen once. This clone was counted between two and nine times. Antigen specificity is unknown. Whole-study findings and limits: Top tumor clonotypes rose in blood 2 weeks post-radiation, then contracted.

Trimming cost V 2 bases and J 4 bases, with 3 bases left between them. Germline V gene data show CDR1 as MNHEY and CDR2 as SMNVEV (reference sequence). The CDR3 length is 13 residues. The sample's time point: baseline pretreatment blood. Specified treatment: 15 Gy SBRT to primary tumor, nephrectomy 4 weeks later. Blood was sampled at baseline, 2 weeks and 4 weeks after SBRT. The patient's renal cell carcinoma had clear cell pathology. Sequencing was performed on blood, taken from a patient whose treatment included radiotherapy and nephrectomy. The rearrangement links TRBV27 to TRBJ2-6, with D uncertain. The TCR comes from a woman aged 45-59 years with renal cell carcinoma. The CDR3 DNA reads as TGTGCCAGCAGTTTACTGGGGGCCAACGTCCTGACTTTC. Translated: CASSLLGANVLTF.